Listed below are T cell receptor beta chains from one sample, sequenced in a study of control samples from healthy donors and cancer patients. The data were produced by immunoSEQ multiplex PCR, yet TCRdb's version contains in-frame clones alone and is incomplete. Among around 190,000 clones listed, around 90% were seen once. The sample was blood. These receptor sequences come from a woman aged 50 to 60 in good health. CDR3s include the opening cysteine and the closing phenylalanine or tryptophan. The order of the fields is CDR3 length, J gene, D gene, V gene, clone size, CDR3 DNA, CDR3 protein. D genes are given only for firm matches. Expanded clones get a size class; other rows say once, few or many, or leave the size out.

length: 14; J: TRBJ2-7; D: NA; V: TRBV6-2/TRBV6-3; size: NA; DNA: TGTGCCAGCAGTTGGACTGCCACCGTTTCGGAGCAGTACTTC; CDR3: CASSWTATVSEQYF
length: 10; J: TRBJ1-6; D: NA; V: TRBV28; size: NA; DNA: TGTGCCAGCCGGGACTATGCCCTCCACTTT; CDR3: CASRDYALHF
length: 16; J: TRBJ2-3; D: TRBD2; V: TRBV7-3; size: NA; DNA: TGTGCCAGCAGCTTAAACGGCGGGGGGAGAACAGATACGCAGTATTTT; CDR3: CASSLNGGGRTDTQYF
length: 15; J: TRBJ2-5; D: TRBD1; V: TRBV28; size: NA; DNA: TGTGCCAGCAGTCCCCCGAGGGGGCGCGAAGAGACCCAGTACTTC; CDR3: CASSPPRGREETQYF
length: 16; J: TRBJ2-3; D: NA; V: TRBV15; size: NA; DNA: TGTGCCACCAGCAGAGGTTTGTCGGCGGTCACAGATACGCAGTATTTT; CDR3: CATSRGLSAVTDTQYF
length: 11; J: TRBJ2-3; D: NA; V: TRBV28; size: NA; DNA: TGTGCCAGCTCGACCACAGATACGCAGTATTTT; CDR3: CASSTTDTQYF
length: 15; J: TRBJ2-5; D: NA; V: TRBV3-1/TRBV3-2; size: NA; DNA: TGTGCCAGCAGCCAACTACTAGGGACGGGGGAGACCCAGTACTTC; CDR3: CASSQLLGTGETQYF
length: 15; J: TRBJ2-7; D: TRBD1; V: TRBV7-9; size: few; DNA: TGTGCCAGCAGCTCGCCGGACAGGGGACGATACGAGCAGTACTTC; CDR3: CASSSPDRGRYEQYF
length: 13; J: TRBJ1-2; D: NA; V: TRBV24-1; size: NA; DNA: TGTGCCACCAGTGATGAAGCTAACTATGGCTACACCTTC; CDR3: CATSDEANYGYTF
length: 16; J: TRBJ2-1; D: TRBD2; V: TRBV5-4; size: NA; DNA: TGTGCCAGCACCGAGGGACTAGCGGGGGGGGTCGGTGAGCAGTTCTTC; CDR3: CASTEGLAGGVGEQFF
length: 15; J: TRBJ1-2; D: NA; V: TRBV4-3; size: NA; DNA: TGCGCCAGCAGCCAAGATAGCGGAATCAACTATGGCTACACCTTC; CDR3: CASSQDSGINYGYTF
length: 15; J: TRBJ1-2; D: TRBD1; V: TRBV4-2; size: NA; DNA: TGTGCCAGCAGCCAAGGGCAGGGGGCGGTCTATGGCTACACCTTC; CDR3: CASSQGQGAVYGYTF
length: 15; J: TRBJ2-7; D: TRBD1; V: TRBV5-6; size: NA; DNA: TGTGCCAGCAGCTTGGGAGGGACAGCGATGTACGAGCAGTACTTC; CDR3: CASSLGGTAMYEQYF
length: 15; J: TRBJ2-2; D: TRBD1; V: TRBV19; size: NA; DNA: TGTGCCAGTAGAAGTCAGGGCAGGGGGACCGGGGAGCTGTTTTTT; CDR3: CASRSQGRGTGELFF
length: 13; J: TRBJ1-5; D: NA; V: TRBV12-5; size: NA; DNA: TGTGCTAGTGCTTTGACAGGAGGACAGCCCCAGCATTTT; CDR3: CASALTGGQPQHF